This T cell receptor (beta chain) was retrieved from a study of T-cell memory formation after mild COVID-19. Overall study: In these data, TCR clusters were largely donor specific.

Overall study findings and caveats: Clones that shrank (day 15 to 85) were balanced CD4/CD8, whereas later expanders leaned CD4+. Some SARS-CoV-2-responding clones were already detected in memory before infection. Chiefly within CM and EM were the contracting CD4+ clones; CD8+ ones were within EMRA.

The V gene lost 3 bases and the J gene lost 8 bases, with 13 bases spanning the gap. Germline-derived CDR1 and CDR2 are DFQATT and SNEGSKA (reference sequence). The CDR3 totals 12 residues. TCRdb re-called the 5' RACE reads with MiXCR, one entry per CDR3 protein. This table has hundreds of thousands of distinct CDR3 sequences, more than 15% appearing once. This clonotype was seen a handful of times. Its antigen remains unknown. The sequence was obtained from a man between 18 and 35 years old who had mild COVID-19 (a few samples of this study predate the infection). Cell type and time point are not known. The chain has TRBV20-1 and TRBJ1-2; D gene unclear. Specimen: PBMCs or a T cell subset sorted from them (not recorded which). The CDR3 DNA is TGCAGTGCTAGTCGGCAGGCTCCCGGCTACACCTTC. The encoded protein is CSASRQAPGYTF.